This T cell receptor beta chain emerged from a study of shared clonotypes between healthy human individuals. About the research overall: Donors consisted of two women and a few men between 18 and 49.

Measured with immunoSEQ multiplex PCR; TCRdb has only the in-frame clones, and not every one. The sample holds some 740,000 clones; roughly 92% are singletons and the top ten take 24%. The germline V gene has CDR1 SEHNR and CDR2 FQNEAQ (reference sequence). The CDR3 has 14 residues. V gave up 5 bases and J gave up 2 bases, with 12 bases separating them. Positive CCR7 selection of CD45RO-negative cells yielded the naive CD8 cells, and terminally differentiated effector memory CD45RA+ cells were excluded. This rearrangement joins TRBV7-9 to TRBJ2-5; the D gene is possibly TRBD1 (5 bases). The receptor was isolated from a man aged 30 to 45 in good health. Sequencing was performed on naive CD8+ T cells sorted from blood. DNA of the CDR3: TGTGCCAGCAGCCCACAGGTCCCTCAAGAGACCCAGTACTTC. Protein: CASSPQVPQETQYF.